This TCR beta chain was captured in a study of lymphopenia after photon versus proton radiotherapy (dated by TCRdb to about 2019). Looking at the study overall: The immunological effects of photon versus proton radiation therapy were compared in patients with gastrointestinal tumors who developed high-grade lymphopenia. The cohort comprised about 19 patients with gastrointestinal tumors who received either photon or proton therapy and then developed lymphopenia. The study was designed to characterize how the impact on the immune system differs between the two radiation modalities. Beyond this particular receptor, the publication reports: The survival association was examined only in patients who died, and the authors described better survival with proton therapy as a possibility, not as a demonstrated result. Relative stability during treatment was observed in proton-treated patients, whereas loss of naive T cells and TCR diversity and gain of effector/memory populations were observed in photon-treated patients. After the lymphocyte count nadir, oligoclonal expansion, especially of CD8+ Temra cells, was observed in photon-treated repertoires, and the drop in diversity was driven by this expansion. Across the cohort, a larger post-nadir drop in TCR diversity was inversely correlated with overall survival time among patients who died.

Of note for this clone: The antigen it recognizes is unknown. Nothing much larger sits one base from this clone, and base qualities are not available.

To prepare the library, the immunoSEQ multiplex PCR assay was applied. T cell repertoires were profiled with deep sequencing of rearranged TCR beta loci together with multiparametric flow cytometry. TCRdb took this table from immuneACCESS and kept in-frame rearrangements with V and J called. Such tables lack part of the clones; where checked against another copy, unresolved V genes explain under half of the gap, and the rest is unexplained. The sample table shows 25,000 to 30,000 clones, and about four fifths are seen once. The ten biggest clones cover approximately 30% of the sample. Sequencing used peripheral blood, obtained from a patient treated with photon-based radiotherapy. The source of this sequence is a man aged 45-60 years with gastric cancer.

The CDR3 reads CARTRGGETQYF. The nucleotide sequence is given as TGTGCCAGGACTAGGGGCGGGGAGACCCAGTACTTC. The chain joins TRBV2 to TRBJ2-5; TRBD2 is possibly the D segment (6 matching bases). From a lookup of the germline V gene, CDR1 and CDR2 are SNHLY and FYNNEI. Including cysteine and phenylalanine, the CDR3 has 12 amino acids. Of all the DNA, just the CDR3 is kept, 36 bases in frame from base 1. V lost 9 bases and J lost 5 bases; the stretch between them is 13 bases long.